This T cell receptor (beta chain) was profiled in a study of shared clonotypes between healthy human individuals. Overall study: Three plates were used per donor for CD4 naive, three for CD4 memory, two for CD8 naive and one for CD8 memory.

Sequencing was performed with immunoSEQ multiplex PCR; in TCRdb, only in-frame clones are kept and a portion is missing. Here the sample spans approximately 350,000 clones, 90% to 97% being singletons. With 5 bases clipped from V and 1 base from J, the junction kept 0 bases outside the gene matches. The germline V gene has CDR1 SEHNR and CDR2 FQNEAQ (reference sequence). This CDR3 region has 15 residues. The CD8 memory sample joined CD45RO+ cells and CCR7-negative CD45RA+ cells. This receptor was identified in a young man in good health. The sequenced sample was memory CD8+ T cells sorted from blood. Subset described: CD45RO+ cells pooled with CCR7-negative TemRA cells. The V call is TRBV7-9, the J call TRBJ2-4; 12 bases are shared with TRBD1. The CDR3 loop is CASSGTGGAKNIQYF. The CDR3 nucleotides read TGTGCCAGCAGCGGGACAGGGGGCGCCAAAAACATTCAGTACTTC.